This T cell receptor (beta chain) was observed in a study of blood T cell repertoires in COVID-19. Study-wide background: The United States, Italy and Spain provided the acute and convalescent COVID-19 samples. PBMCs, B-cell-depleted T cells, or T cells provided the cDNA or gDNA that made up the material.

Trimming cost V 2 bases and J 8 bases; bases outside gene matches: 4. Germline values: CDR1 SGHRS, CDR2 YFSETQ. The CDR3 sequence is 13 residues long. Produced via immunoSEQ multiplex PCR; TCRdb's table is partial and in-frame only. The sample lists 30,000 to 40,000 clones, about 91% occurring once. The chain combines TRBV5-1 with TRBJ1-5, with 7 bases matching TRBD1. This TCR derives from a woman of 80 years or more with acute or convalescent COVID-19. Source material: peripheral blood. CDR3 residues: CASSFTGTEPQHF. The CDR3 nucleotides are TGCGCCAGCAGCTTTACCGGGACAGAGCCCCAGCATTTT.